A selection of T cell receptor beta chains follows, all from one sample in a study of blood T cell repertoires in COVID-19. Some clones are missing from TCRdb's copy, which holds only in-frame ones; the method was immunoSEQ multiplex PCR. The profile shows 450,000 to 500,000 clones, approximately 83% of them singletons. Sequencing input: peripheral blood. Receptors were obtained from a human donor in a cohort sampled during active COVID-19. Each CDR3 is given with its conserved first and last residue. Each record gives: D gene, CDR3 length, J gene, V gene, clone size, CDR3 protein, CDR3 DNA. The D gene is left open where the match is weak. Clone sizes are given selectively: once, few, many, or a class where the clone is expanded.

d_gene: TRBD2; len: 13; j_gene: TRBJ2-1; v_gene: TRBV19; abundance: -; CDR3aa: CASSSSGRIEQFF; CDR3nt: TGTGCCAGTTCGTCTAGCGGGAGGATTGAGCAGTTCTTC
d_gene: -; len: 16; j_gene: TRBJ2-1; v_gene: TRBV5-1; abundance: once; CDR3aa: CASSLVGQGFYNEQFF; CDR3nt: TGCGCCAGCAGCTTGGTAGGGCAGGGGTTTTACAATGAGCAGTTCTTC
d_gene: TRBD1; len: 14; j_gene: TRBJ2-2; v_gene: TRBV7-2; abundance: -; CDR3aa: CASSSRGQGGELFF; CDR3nt: TGTGCCAGCAGCTCTAGGGGGCAGGGCGGGGAGCTGTTTTTT
d_gene: TRBD2; len: 15; j_gene: TRBJ2-5; v_gene: TRBV5-1; abundance: -; CDR3aa: CASSPGLADFGTQYF; CDR3nt: TGCGCCAGCAGCCCGGGACTAGCGGACTTCGGGACCCAGTACTTC
d_gene: TRBD1; len: 15; j_gene: TRBJ2-7; v_gene: TRBV4-1; abundance: -; CDR3aa: CASSRTDRIAYEQYF; CDR3nt: TGCGCCAGCAGCCGAACGGACAGGATTGCCTACGAGCAGTACTTC
d_gene: TRBD1; len: 17; j_gene: TRBJ1-5; v_gene: TRBV19; abundance: -; CDR3aa: CASSTSGTGYSNQPQHF; CDR3nt: TGTGCCAGTAGTACATCCGGGACAGGGTACAGCAATCAGCCCCAGCATTTT
d_gene: -; len: 18; j_gene: TRBJ1-6; v_gene: TRBV7-6; abundance: -; CDR3aa: CASSTRVREVGINSPLHF; CDR3nt: TGTGCCAGCAGCACCCGCGTCAGGGAGGTCGGAATTAATTCACCCCTCCACTTT
d_gene: TRBD1; len: 14; j_gene: TRBJ1-6; v_gene: TRBV30; abundance: -; CDR3aa: CAWSHPGQNSPLHF; CDR3nt: TGTGCCTGGAGTCACCCGGGACAGAATTCACCCCTCCACTTT
d_gene: -; len: 16; j_gene: TRBJ1-1; v_gene: TRBV19; abundance: few; CDR3aa: CASSIFLAGRNTEAFF; CDR3nt: TGTGCCAGTAGTATTTTTTTGGCCGGGAGGAACACTGAAGCTTTCTTT
d_gene: -; len: 17; j_gene: TRBJ1-1; v_gene: TRBV7-9; abundance: -; CDR3aa: CASSGLRGGVMNTEAFF; CDR3nt: TGTGCCAGCAGCGGCCTCCGGGGGGGTGTGATGAACACTGAAGCTTTCTTT
d_gene: TRBD2; len: 16; j_gene: TRBJ2-3; v_gene: TRBV13; abundance: -; CDR3aa: CASSFRLAPSTDTQYF; CDR3nt: TGTGCCAGCAGCTTCCGACTAGCGCCAAGCACAGATACGCAGTATTTT
d_gene: -; len: 16; j_gene: TRBJ2-1; v_gene: TRBV7-7; abundance: -; CDR3aa: CASSSLSGQTPGEQFF; CDR3nt: TGTGCTAGCAGCTCACTTTCTGGACAGACTCCTGGTGAGCAGTTCTTC
d_gene: TRBD1; len: 15; j_gene: TRBJ2-1; v_gene: TRBV18; abundance: many; CDR3aa: CASSPRTGTNDEQFF; CDR3nt: TGTGCCAGCTCACCACGGACAGGAACGAACGATGAGCAGTTCTTC
d_gene: TRBD1; len: 17; j_gene: TRBJ1-3; v_gene: TRBV30; abundance: -; CDR3aa: CAWRDTRQGVGGNTIYF; CDR3nt: TGTGCCTGGAGGGACACCCGACAGGGTGTTGGCGGAAACACCATATATTTT
d_gene: TRBD1; len: 15; j_gene: TRBJ2-7; v_gene: TRBV5-4; abundance: -; CDR3aa: CASSLAHRGNYEQYF; CDR3nt: TGTGCCAGCAGCTTGGCCCACAGGGGAAACTACGAGCAGTACTTC
d_gene: -; len: 14; j_gene: TRBJ1-2; v_gene: TRBV6-5; abundance: -; CDR3aa: CASSLSASIYGYTF; CDR3nt: TGTGCCAGCAGTTTGAGTGCCTCGATTTATGGCTACACCTTC
d_gene: TRBD2; len: 14; j_gene: TRBJ2-7; v_gene: TRBV7-2; abundance: -; CDR3aa: CASSLGWLAGGWYF; CDR3nt: TGTGCCAGCAGCTTAGGTTGGCTAGCGGGAGGATGGTACTTC
d_gene: TRBD1; len: 18; j_gene: TRBJ1-2; v_gene: TRBV5-8; abundance: -; CDR3aa: CASSLQATGSTINYGYTF; CDR3nt: TGTGCCAGCAGCTTACAGGCGACAGGGAGCACTATTAACTATGGCTACACCTTC
d_gene: TRBD2; len: 14; j_gene: TRBJ2-7; v_gene: TRBV5-4; abundance: few; CDR3aa: CASSGREAFNEQYF; CDR3nt: TGTGCCAGCTCCGGGCGGGAGGCCTTCAACGAGCAGTACTTC
d_gene: TRBD1; len: 15; j_gene: TRBJ1-1; v_gene: TRBV6-5; abundance: few; CDR3aa: CASSYLSGGYNEAFF; CDR3nt: TGTGCCAGCAGTTACTTATCAGGGGGGTACAATGAAGCTTTCTTT
d_gene: TRBD2; len: 17; j_gene: TRBJ2-1; v_gene: TRBV7-2; abundance: -; CDR3aa: CASSLAGGAGVGNEQFF; CDR3nt: TGTGCCAGCAGCTTAGCGGGAGGGGCGGGAGTGGGTAATGAGCAGTTCTTC
d_gene: TRBD1; len: 14; j_gene: TRBJ1-1; v_gene: TRBV28; abundance: -; CDR3aa: CASSSGTGLTEAFF; CDR3nt: TGTGCCAGCAGCTCCGGGACAGGGTTGACTGAAGCTTTCTTT
d_gene: -; len: 14; j_gene: TRBJ1-5; v_gene: TRBV6-5; abundance: -; CDR3aa: CASSYGPTSPAQHF; CDR3nt: TGTGCCAGCAGTTACGGGCCGACGAGTCCGGCCCAGCATTTT
d_gene: TRBD2; len: 17; j_gene: TRBJ2-3; v_gene: TRBV7-3; abundance: -; CDR3aa: CASSQTRTSGAQDTQYF; CDR3nt: TGTGCCAGCAGCCAGACGCGGACTAGCGGGGCCCAAGATACGCAGTATTTT
d_gene: -; len: 17; j_gene: TRBJ2-1; v_gene: TRBV4-2; abundance: -; CDR3aa: CASSRPGAGPSYNEQFF; CDR3nt: TGTGCCAGCAGCCGACCAGGGGCAGGGCCTTCCTACAATGAGCAGTTCTTC
d_gene: -; len: 15; j_gene: TRBJ2-7; v_gene: TRBV30; abundance: -; CDR3aa: CAWSVPRTAGYEQYF; CDR3nt: TGTGCCTGGAGTGTACCCCGGACTGCCGGCTACGAGCAGTACTTC
d_gene: TRBD1; len: 15; j_gene: TRBJ1-6; v_gene: TRBV2; abundance: -; CDR3aa: CASSIPDRVYSPLHF; CDR3nt: TGTGCCAGCAGTATACCCGACAGGGTTTATTCACCCCTCCACTTT
d_gene: TRBD2; len: 15; j_gene: TRBJ2-1; v_gene: TRBV9; abundance: -; CDR3aa: CASSVELANHNEQFF; CDR3nt: TGTGCCAGCAGCGTAGAACTAGCGAACCACAATGAGCAGTTCTTC
d_gene: -; len: 15; j_gene: TRBJ2-1; v_gene: TRBV11-1; abundance: -; CDR3aa: CASSLAYPPEDEQFF; CDR3nt: TGTGCCAGCAGCTTAGCCTATCCCCCGGAGGATGAGCAGTTCTTC
d_gene: -; len: 12; j_gene: TRBJ2-3; v_gene: TRBV27; abundance: -; CDR3aa: CASSLLGATQYF; CDR3nt: TGTGCCAGCAGTTTACTGGGAGCCACGCAGTATTTT
d_gene: TRBD1; len: 15; j_gene: TRBJ1-4; v_gene: TRBV5-1; abundance: -; CDR3aa: CASRPTGGTNEKLFF; CDR3nt: TGCGCCAGCAGGCCTACAGGGGGCACTAATGAAAAACTGTTTTTT
d_gene: TRBD2; len: 17; j_gene: TRBJ2-7; v_gene: TRBV11-2; abundance: -; CDR3aa: CASSLLAGGPWSYEQYF; CDR3nt: TGTGCCAGCAGCTTATTGGCGGGAGGGCCGTGGTCCTACGAGCAGTACTTC
d_gene: -; len: 13; j_gene: TRBJ2-1; v_gene: TRBV29-1; abundance: few; CDR3aa: CSAGLVQGDEQFF; CDR3nt: TGCAGCGCTGGCTTGGTACAGGGTGATGAGCAGTTCTTC
d_gene: TRBD2; len: 16; j_gene: TRBJ2-7; v_gene: TRBV18; abundance: -; CDR3aa: CASSPLPPSGSYEQYF; CDR3nt: TGTGCCAGCTCACCACTGCCCCCCAGCGGGAGTTACGAGCAGTACTTC
d_gene: -; len: 13; j_gene: TRBJ2-7; v_gene: TRBV30; abundance: -; CDR3aa: CAWRGAFNRVQYF; CDR3nt: TGTGCCTGGAGGGGGGCCTTCAACAGGGTGCAGTACTTC
d_gene: -; len: 14; j_gene: TRBJ1-5; v_gene: TRBV19; abundance: many; CDR3aa: CASSIFVSNQPQHF; CDR3nt: TGTGCCAGTAGTATTTTCGTAAGCAATCAGCCCCAGCATTTT
d_gene: TRBD1; len: 15; j_gene: TRBJ2-5; v_gene: TRBV7-3; abundance: once; CDR3aa: CASSPPGQIQETQYF; CDR3nt: TGTGCCAGCAGCCCCCCGGGACAGATCCAAGAGACCCAGTACTTC
d_gene: -; len: 15; j_gene: TRBJ1-1; v_gene: TRBV7-2; abundance: -; CDR3aa: CASSLPGHSNTEAFF; CDR3nt: TGTGCCAGCAGCTTACCGGGACATTCAAACACTGAAGCTTTCTTT
d_gene: TRBD1; len: 14; j_gene: TRBJ1-4; v_gene: TRBV2; abundance: few; CDR3aa: CASSATGGAGKLFF; CDR3nt: TGTGCCAGCAGTGCGACAGGGGGCGCCGGAAAACTGTTTTTT
d_gene: -; len: 14; j_gene: TRBJ1-3; v_gene: TRBV25-1; abundance: -; CDR3aa: CASSGTRSGNTIYF; CDR3nt: TGTGCCAGCAGCGGGACACGCTCTGGAAACACCATATATTTT
d_gene: -; len: 12; j_gene: TRBJ1-1; v_gene: TRBV5-6; abundance: -; CDR3aa: CASTLTNTEAFF; CDR3nt: TGTGCCAGCACCCTAACTAACACTGAAGCTTTCTTT
d_gene: TRBD1; len: 13; j_gene: TRBJ2-7; v_gene: TRBV19; abundance: -; CDR3aa: CASRGQGIHEQYF; CDR3nt: TGTGCCAGTAGGGGACAGGGAATCCACGAGCAGTACTTC
d_gene: TRBD2; len: 19; j_gene: TRBJ2-7; v_gene: TRBV14; abundance: -; CDR3aa: CASSQLGLAGSVWRSEQYF; CDR3nt: TGTGCCAGCAGCCAATTAGGACTAGCGGGGTCGGTTTGGCGGAGCGAGCAGTACTTC
d_gene: -; len: 15; j_gene: TRBJ2-1; v_gene: TRBV28; abundance: -; CDR3aa: CASSLYSGEINEQFF; CDR3nt: TGTGCCAGCAGTTTATATTCAGGGGAAATAAATGAGCAGTTCTTC